This paragraph reports one TCR beta chain. This clonotype was recorded a few times. Its antigen is not yet known. No base quality values were provided; no much bigger clone lies one nucleotide off. This record comes from a study of T cell repertoires in cytomegalovirus infection (dated by TCRdb to the late 2010s). The study in broad terms: Donor HLA type was relevant to the analysis, as public TCR beta signatures indicated carriage of CMV infection together with the matching HLA type.

Sequencing used an Illumina HiSeq 1500. TCRdb cleaned the public reads at Q25 with fastp, built clones with MiXCR and kept in-frame beta chains. Merged by CDR3 protein, the rows form single entries marked with the most common genes and DNA. In all, the sample holds approximately 490,000 distinct CDR3 sequences, and 10% to 12% of those were seen once. The top ten constitute 10% to 13% of the sample. Trimming removed 6 bases from V and 4 bases from J; the gene matches leave 6 bases unexplained. Reading the germline V gene gives CDR1 SNHLY and CDR2 FYNNEI. The CDR3 runs 14 residues from the cysteine to the phenylalanine. Only CDR3 DNA is held: 42 bases, read in frame from base 1. What the work shows at the level of the full study, not this receptor alone: In the ex vivo response, HLA-C-restricted CMV-specific TCR beta clonotypes were dominant, and in two of eight donors the single most frequent clonotype came from this HLA-C-restricted group. Cumulative frequency of public TCR beta family members discriminated carriers of CMV infection plus the relevant HLA type in this cohort and an independent approximately 350-donor cohort.

The rearrangement combines TRBV2 with TRBJ1-5; 7 junctional bases match TRBD1. The sequenced sample consisted of PBMCs. This clonotype was sampled from a human donor in good health (CMV status not recorded). Some clones in this sample may be carry-over from other donors' samples. The CDR3 in this case is CASRGGQSNQPQHF. The nucleotide sequence reads as follows: TGTGCCAGCAGGGGGGGACAGAGTAATCAGCCCCAGCATTTT.